A single sample is the source of the 26 T cell receptor beta chains below, sequenced in a study of Graves' ophthalmopathy and Graves' hyperthyroidism. Researchers took RNA transcripts and amplified TCR beta CDR3 regions from them. Second-round multiplex PCR came after first-round RT-PCR with HTBI primers. Each CDR3 protein is one row after TCRdb ran MiXCR on the multiplex PCR reads. Here the sample spans 900,000 to 1,200,000 distinct CDR3 sequences, 35% to 40% being singletons. Sequenced: peripheral blood or thyroid tissue (not recorded which). Receptor source: an adult man with Graves' hyperthyroidism.

The chain carries TRBV25-1 and TRBJ2-7, with a tentative D call TRBD1 (7 bases). The V end lost 4 bases, the J end lost 3 bases, and 25 bases lay between the germline ends. The CDR3 is 18 amino acids. Germline lookup yields CDR1 MGHDK and CDR2 SYGVNS. Here the CDR3 reads CASSGQGIRGRNVYEQYF. The CDR3 DNA reads TGTGCCAGCAGTGGACAGGGCATCCGGGGGCGGAACGTCTACGAGCAGTACTTC.

This clonotype was detected a few times. The rearrangement uses TRBV7-3 and TRBJ2-2, with D perhaps matching TRBD1 (6 bases). In germline, CDR1 is SGHTA, CDR2 FQGTGA. This CDR3 region has 17 residues. V was shortened by 1 base and J by 1 base, with 13 bases between the two germline ends. The CDR3 is CASSLKGQGGNTGELFF. CDR3 DNA: TGTGCCAGCAGCTTAAAGGGACAAGGTGGGAACACCGGGGAGCTGTTTTTT.

This clonotype was recorded many times. The V call is TRBV29-1, the J call TRBJ1-5, with D possibly matching TRBD1 (5 bases). This CDR3 region has 13 residues. From germline, CDR1 is SQVTM and CDR2 ANQGSEA. Trimming pared 7 bases from V and 1 base from J, leaving 11 bases between. The CDR3 reads CSAQPGSNQPQHF. In DNA, the CDR3 is TGCAGCGCGCAACCAGGGAGCAATCAGCCCCAGCATTTT. The entire variable domain, with the rest obtained from reference TRBV29-1 and TRBJ1-5, is as follows: SAVISQKPSRDICQRGTSLTIQCQVDSQVTMMFWYRQQPGQSLTLIATANQGSEATYESGFVIDKFPISRPNLTFSTLTVSNMSPEDSSIYLCSAQPGSNQPQHFGDGTRLSIL.

The chain recombines TRBV7-9 with TRBJ2-7; D call uncertain. This CDR3 region has 12 residues. V gave up 5 bases and J gave up 5 bases, with 10 bases separating them. In germline, CDR1 is SEHNR, CDR2 FQNEAQ (reference sequence). CDR3 sequence reads: CASSILPHEQYF. CDR3 DNA sequence: TGTGCCAGCAGCATTTTACCGCACGAGCAGTACTTC.

Here the CDR3 reads CASSTRTGPRTGELFF. In DNA form, the CDR3 reads TGTGCCAGCAGCACCCGGACAGGGCCTCGCACCGGGGAGCTGTTTTTT. V and J are TRBV7-9 and TRBJ2-2; TRBD1 matches 8 bases. Germline V CDR1 and CDR2: SEHNR, FQNEAQ (reference sequence). This CDR3 is built from 16 residues. V dropped 5 bases and J dropped 4; count of bases not matched to a gene: 9.

The chain carries TRBV15 and TRBJ1-4, with D hard to call. V lost 0 bases, J lost 7 bases, and 12 bases lay in between. The CDR3 is 15 amino acids. CDR1 is LNHNV, CDR2 YYDKDF, per germline (reference sequence). CDR3 bases: TGTGCCACCAGCAGAGATGGCAGCTCTTTTGAAAAACTGTTTTTT. Its translation is CATSRDGSSFEKLFF.

The chain carries TRBV7-6 and TRBJ2-6, with TRBD1 matching over 9 bases. Germline assignment: CDR1 SGHVS and CDR2 FNYEAQ. This CDR3 contains 17 residues. V gave up 4 bases and J gave up 2 bases; unmatched junction bases: 6. The CDR3 region is CASSYEGDRAGANVLTF. The CDR3 DNA is TGTGCCAGCAGCTACGAGGGGGACAGGGCTGGGGCCAACGTCCTGACTTTC.

This chain connects TRBV12-3 or TRBV12-4 to TRBJ1-5, with 10 bases fitting TRBD1. There are 14 residues in the CDR3. Trimming took 5 bases from V and 11 from J; bases not matched to a gene: 9. The CDR3 sequence is CASSGTGEGETQHF. CDR3 in DNA: TGTGCCAGCAGTGGGACAGGGGAGGGGGAGACCCAGCATTTT.

In regard to this clonotype: An end of the junction does not agree with germline; a read error may underlie this. The chain uses TRBV9 and TRBJ2-7; 7 bases are shared with TRBD2. The germline V gene encodes CDR1 SGDLS and CDR2 YYNGEE. The length of the CDR3 is 12 residues. In DNA, the CDR3 is TGTGCCAGCAGCCTTATGGGGGAGGGTCCAGACTTC. It codes for CASSLMGEGPDF.

This clonotype has at least ten counts. The rearrangement links TRBV24-1 to TRBJ1-5; D might be TRBD1 (5 bases). Germline V lookup: CDR1 KGHDR, CDR2 SFDVKD. Trimming pared 9 bases from V and 0 bases from J, leaving 17 bases between. The CDR3 has 16 amino acids. The CDR3 nucleotides are TGTGCCACCTCCGGGGGTGGCAGGGATAGCAATCAGCCCCAGCATTTT. Its translation: CATSGGGRDSNQPQHF.

A word on this clonotype: A read error is possible here, since a much larger clone lies one base away. The V call is TRBV5-1, the J call TRBJ1-2; D is perhaps TRBD1 (6 bases). The CDR3 loop spans 12 amino acids. In germline, CDR1 is SGHRS, CDR2 YFSETQ. CDR3 residues: CSSSGTFYGYTF. DNA of the CDR3: TGCTCCAGCAGCGGGACATTCTATGGCTACACCTTC. The variable domain in full, completed from reference TRBV5-1 and TRBJ1-2, reads KAGVTQTPRYLIKTRGQQVTLSCSPISGHRSVSWYQQTPGQGLQFLFEYFSETQRNKGNFPGRFSGRQFSNSRSEMNVSTLELGDSALYLCSSSGTFYGYTFGSGTRLTVV.

This clonotype has a single count. A much more abundant neighbour one base away suggests this may be a read error. V and J are TRBV7-9 and TRBJ2-7; TRBD2 might be the D (5 bases). The V end lost 5 bases, the J end lost 7 bases, and 18 bases lay between the germline ends. Germline V gene lookup returns CDR1 SEHNR and CDR2 FQNEAQ (reference sequence). The CDR3 has 14 residues. In nucleotides, the CDR3 is TGTGCCAGCAGCCAAGATTTGTCTAGCAGGGAGCAGTACTTC. Encoded protein: CASSQDLSSREQYF.

This clonotype showed up many times. This chain joins TRBV4-3 and TRBJ1-2; D possibly corresponds to TRBD1 (5 bases). V was trimmed by 4 bases and J by 4 bases, leaving 16 bases between them. CDR1 is LGHNA, CDR2 YSLEER, per germline. This CDR3 contains 15 residues. The CDR3: CASSRSVGVLYGYTF. CDR3 nucleotide sequence: TGCGCCAGCAGCCGCTCCGTGGGGGTGCTCTATGGCTACACCTTC.

The V and J genes are TRBV7-2 and TRBJ2-7, with D unresolved. Germline loops: CDR1 SGHTA, CDR2 FQGNSA. CDR3 size: 15 residues. Trimming stripped 8 bases from V and 2 bases from J, with 19 bases between. DNA for the CDR3: TGTGCCAGCTCACCAGAAGGCTCCACTCCCTACGAGCAGTACTTC. Protein sequence: CASSPEGSTPYEQYF.

This clonotype has a count of ten or more. The chain employs TRBV7-7 and TRBJ2-2; D ambiguous. The CDR3 totals 14 residues. Trimming cost V 5 bases and J 3 bases, with 10 bases left between them. Germline CDR1 SSHAT, CDR2 FNYEAQ (reference sequence). The DNA for the CDR3 is TGTGCCAGCAGCCGACCTTTGGACACCGGGGAGCTGTTTTTT. Translated, it gives CASSRPLDTGELFF.

V usage is TRBV25-1 and J usage is TRBJ1-4; D uncertain. In germline, CDR1 is MGHDK, CDR2 SYGVNS. Trimming shortened V by 6 bases and J by 7 bases, and 15 bases separated the two germline ends. The CDR3 totals 14 residues. The CDR3 region has the DNA TGTGCCAGCAGCATCCAGGAGAACACTGAAAAACTGTTTTTT. It yields the protein CASSIQENTEKLFF.

The sample holds many counts of this clonotype. V gene TRBV15 combines with J gene TRBJ2-2; D uncertain. This CDR3 is built from 12 residues. Deletions cut 5 bases from V and 9 bases from J, with 10 bases between. Germline CDR1 is LNHNV and CDR2 is YYDKDF (reference sequence). The CDR3 protein is CATSSWVRELFF. CDR3 DNA: TGTGCCACCAGCTCTTGGGTCAGGGAGCTGTTTTTT.

This clonotype was picked up a small number of times. The rearrangement uses TRBV18 and TRBJ1-6, with D unclear. The CDR3 has 13 residues. CDR1 and CDR2 (germline): KGHSH, LQKENI. V lost 3 bases and J 9 bases, leaving 9 bases between the germline ends. Written as DNA, the CDR3 is TGTGCCAGCTCACCTGGCAACGCTTCACCCCTCCACTTT. It specifies CASSPGNASPLHF. The full variable domain, completed using reference TRBV18 and TRBJ1-6, is NAGVMQNPRHLVRRRGQEARLRCSPMKGHSHVYWYRQLPEEGLKFMVYLQKENIIDESGMPKERFSAEFPKEGPSILRIQQVVRGDSAAYFCASSPGNASPLHFGNGTRLTVT.

This clonotype has ten or more counts. The chain employs TRBV7-8 and TRBJ1-5; tentatively, D is TRBD1 (5 bases). Germline CDR1 and CDR2: SGHVS and FQNEAQ. Between the trimmed V and J ends, which lost 3 bases and 5 bases, there was a span of 11 bases. The CDR3 runs 14 residues. The CDR3 bases are TGTGCCAGCAGCTTCAGGGCCTCGGATCAGCCCCAGCATTTT. This codes for CASSFRASDQPQHF.

The chain recombines TRBV28 with TRBJ1-1; D perhaps matches TRBD1 (5 bases). Germline lookup yields CDR1 MDHEN and CDR2 SYDVKM. V lost 6 bases, J lost 4 bases, and 24 bases lay in between. The CDR3 is 17 amino acids. The CDR3 coding sequence is TGTGCCAGCAGACCTCCCTCGGTGCTCGGGGGGGGCACTGAAGCTTTCTTT. This gives the protein CASRPPSVLGGGTEAFF.

The chain uses TRBV30 and TRBJ1-6; 9 bases line up with TRBD1. Trimming took 6 bases from V and 8 from J; bases not matched to a gene: 5. The CDR3 extends over 13 amino acids. CDR1 is GTSNPN, CDR2 SVGIG, per germline (reference sequence). The CDR3 here is CACQTGGYSPLHF. CDR3 nucleotides: TGTGCCTGCCAAACAGGGGGCTATTCACCCCTCCACTTT.

This clonotype has just a few counts. This chain joins TRBV7-8 and TRBJ2-2; TRBD2 matches at 12 bases. From germline, CDR1 is SGHVS and CDR2 FQNEAQ. This CDR3 has 18 residues. V dropped 5 bases and J dropped 6; count of bases not matched to a gene: 13. The CDR3 reads CASSPTPPSGRAPGELFF. The CDR3 coding sequence is TGTGCCAGCAGCCCCACCCCTCCTAGCGGGAGGGCCCCCGGGGAGCTGTTTTTT. The full variable domain, with the rest looked up from reference TRBV7-8 and TRBJ2-2, is GAGVSQSPRYKVAKRGQDVALRCDPISGHVSLFWYQQALGQGPEFLTYFQNEAQLDKSGLPSDRFFAERPEGSVSTLKIQRTQQEDSAVYLCASSPTPPSGRAPGELFFGEGSRLTVL.

This clonotype has at least ten counts. The rearrangement links TRBV19 to TRBJ1-5; possible D gene TRBD1, 6 bases. Germline lookup yields CDR1 LNHDA and CDR2 SQIVND (reference sequence). V shed 9 bases and J shed 1 base, with 22 bases lying between them. The CDR3 runs 17 residues. CDR3 nucleotides: TGTGCCAGCCATCACTACTCCGGGGGGCGCAGCAATCAGCCCCAGCATTTT. Protein product: CASHHYSGGRSNQPQHF.

The rearrangement links TRBV19 to TRBJ1-6; the D is unclear. The CDR3 runs to 8 residues. CDR1 is LNHDA and CDR2 is SQIVND in the germline V gene (reference sequence). V lost 3 bases, J lost 15 bases, and 0 bases lay in between. In DNA, the CDR3 is TGTGCCAGTAGTATCCTCCACTTT. Protein: CASSILHF.

On this clonotype itself: A read error may be the cause here, since a much bigger clone is one base away. V usage is TRBV12-3 or TRBV12-4 and J usage is TRBJ2-7; 14 nucleotides align to TRBD2. The CDR3 runs to 14 residues. J was trimmed by 9 bases and V by 3 bases; bases with no gene match: 4. CDR3 sequence: CASSLVGTSGRQYF. Here the CDR3 DNA reads TGTGCCAGCAGTTTGGTCGGGACTAGCGGGAGGCAGTACTTC.

In this sample, this clonotype turned up a few times. Its ends do not fully match the called genes, so a read error is possible. The chain is built from TRBV5-1 and TRBJ2-2, with D tentatively TRBD1 (6 bases). CDR3 size: 16 residues. Germline V gene data show CDR1 as SGHRS and CDR2 as YFSETQ. The CDR3 here is CANSLVPGQNTGELFF. The CDR3 DNA reads TGCGCCAACAGCTTGGTTCCGGGACAGAACACCGGGGAGCTGTTTTTT.